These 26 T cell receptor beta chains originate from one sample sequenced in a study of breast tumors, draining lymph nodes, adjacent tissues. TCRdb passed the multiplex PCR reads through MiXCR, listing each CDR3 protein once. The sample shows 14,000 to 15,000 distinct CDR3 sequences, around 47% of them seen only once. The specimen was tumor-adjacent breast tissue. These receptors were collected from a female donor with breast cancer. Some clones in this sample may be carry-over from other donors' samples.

CDR3 protein: CASSVHRSGSSYEQYF. In DNA form, the CDR3 reads TGCGCCAGCAGCGTCCACAGGTCTGGGAGCTCCTACGAGCAGTACTTC. The chain joins TRBV5-1 to TRBJ2-7; D may correspond to TRBD1 or TRBD2 (5 bases each). The CDR3 runs 16 residues. Trimming took off 4 bases at V and 0 bases at J, with 17 bases between the two ends. In germline, CDR1 is SGHRS, CDR2 YFSETQ. The entire variable domain, with the rest obtained from reference TRBV5-1 and TRBJ2-7, is as follows: KAGVTQTPRYLIKTRGQQVTLSCSPISGHRSVSWYQQTPGQGLQFLFEYFSETQRNKGNFPGRFSGRQFSNSRSEMNVSTLELGDSALYLCASSVHRSGSSYEQYFGPGTRLTVT.

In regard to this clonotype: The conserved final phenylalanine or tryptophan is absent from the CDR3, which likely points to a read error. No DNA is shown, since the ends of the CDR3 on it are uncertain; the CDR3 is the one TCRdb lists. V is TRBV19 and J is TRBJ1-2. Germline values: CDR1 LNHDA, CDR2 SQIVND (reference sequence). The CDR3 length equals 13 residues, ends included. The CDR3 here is CASSNEGPMATQS.

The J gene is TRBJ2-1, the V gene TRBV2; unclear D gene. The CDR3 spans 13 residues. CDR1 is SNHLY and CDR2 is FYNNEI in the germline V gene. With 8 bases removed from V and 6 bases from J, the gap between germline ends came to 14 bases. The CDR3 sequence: CASGPWGPNEQFF. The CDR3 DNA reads TGTGCCAGCGGCCCCTGGGGTCCCAATGAGCAGTTCTTC.

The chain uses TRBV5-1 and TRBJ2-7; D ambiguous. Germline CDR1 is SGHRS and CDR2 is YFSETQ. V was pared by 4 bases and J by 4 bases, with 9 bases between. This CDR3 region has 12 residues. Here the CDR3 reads CASSLEGYEQYF. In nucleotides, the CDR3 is TGCGCCAGCAGCCTAGAAGGGTACGAGCAGTACTTC.

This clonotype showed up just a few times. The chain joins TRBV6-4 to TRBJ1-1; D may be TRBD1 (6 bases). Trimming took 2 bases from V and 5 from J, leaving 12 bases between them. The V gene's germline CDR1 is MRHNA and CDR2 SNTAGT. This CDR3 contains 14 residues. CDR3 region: CASSDQGKGTEAFF. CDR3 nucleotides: TGTGCCAGCAGTGACCAGGGGAAAGGGACTGAAGCTTTCTTT.

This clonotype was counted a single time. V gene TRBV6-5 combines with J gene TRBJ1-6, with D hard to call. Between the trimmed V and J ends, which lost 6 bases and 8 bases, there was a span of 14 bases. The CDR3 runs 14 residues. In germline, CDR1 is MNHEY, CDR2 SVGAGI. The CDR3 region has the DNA TGTGCCAGCAGCCCCCAAGGGAAGTATTCACCCCTCCACTTT. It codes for CASSPQGKYSPLHF.

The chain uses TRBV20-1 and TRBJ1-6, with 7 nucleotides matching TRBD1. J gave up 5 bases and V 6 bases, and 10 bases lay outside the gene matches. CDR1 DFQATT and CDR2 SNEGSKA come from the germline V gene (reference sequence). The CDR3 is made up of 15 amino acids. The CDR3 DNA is TGCAGTGCAACGATTAACAGGGGAGATAATTCACCCCTCCACTTT. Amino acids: CSATINRGDNSPLHF.

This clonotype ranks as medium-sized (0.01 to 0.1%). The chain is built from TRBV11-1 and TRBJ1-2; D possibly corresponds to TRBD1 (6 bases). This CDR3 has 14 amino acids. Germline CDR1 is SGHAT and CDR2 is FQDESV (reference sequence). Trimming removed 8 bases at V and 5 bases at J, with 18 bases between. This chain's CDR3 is CASGLKGGNYGYTF. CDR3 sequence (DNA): TGTGCCAGCGGACTCAAGGGGGGAAATTATGGCTACACCTTC.

Here the CDR3 DNA reads TGTGCCAGCAGCTTAGAACTCCGGGGATCTAATGAAAAACTGTTTTTT. It codes for CASSLELRGSNEKLFF. The rearrangement links TRBV7-6 to TRBJ1-4; no firm D call. The V and J ends lost 1 base and 3 bases respectively, with 12 bases between them. Per germline, CDR1 SGHVS and CDR2 FNYEAQ. This CDR3 spans 16 amino acids.

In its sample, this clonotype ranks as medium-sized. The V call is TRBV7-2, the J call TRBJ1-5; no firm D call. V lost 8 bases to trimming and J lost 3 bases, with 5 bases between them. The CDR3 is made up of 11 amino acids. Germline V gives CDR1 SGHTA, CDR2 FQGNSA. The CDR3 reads CASGLNQPQHF. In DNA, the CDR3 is TGTGCCAGCGGGCTCAATCAGCCCCAGCATTTT.

CDR3: CASSSRDRGTGELFF. DNA of the CDR3: TGTGCCAGCAGCTCCCGGGACAGGGGCACCGGGGAGCTGTTTTTT. V usage is TRBV7-9 and J usage is TRBJ2-2; TRBD1 agrees at 10 bases. Germline V gives CDR1 SEHNR, CDR2 FQNEAQ (reference sequence). V was clipped by 4 bases and J by 4 bases; unmatched bases: 3. This CDR3 is 15 amino acids long.

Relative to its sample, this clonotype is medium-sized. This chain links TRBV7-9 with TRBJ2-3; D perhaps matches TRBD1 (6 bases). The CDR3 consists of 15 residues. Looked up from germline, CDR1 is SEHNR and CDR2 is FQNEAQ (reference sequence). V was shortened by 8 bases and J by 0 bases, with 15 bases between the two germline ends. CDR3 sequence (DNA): TGTGCCAGCCAACAGGGCCTTCTGAGCACAGATACGCAGTATTTT. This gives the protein CASQQGLLSTDTQYF. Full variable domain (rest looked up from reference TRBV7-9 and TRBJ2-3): DTGVSQNPRHKITKRGQNVTFRCDPISEHNRLYWYRQTLGQGPEFLTYFQNEAQLEKSRLLSDRFSAERPKGSFSTLEIQRTEQGDSAMYLCASQQGLLSTDTQYFGPGTRLTVL.

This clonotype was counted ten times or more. CDR3 amino acids: CSARGTGNQPQHF. The CDR3, as DNA: TGCAGTGCTAGAGGGACAGGGAATCAGCCCCAGCATTTT. The chain uses TRBV20-1 and TRBJ1-5, with 8 nucleotides matching TRBD1. V was pared by 1 base and J by 4 bases, with 0 bases of the junction left unmatched. This CDR3 contains 13 residues. Germline V gene lookup returns CDR1 DFQATT and CDR2 SNEGSKA (reference sequence).

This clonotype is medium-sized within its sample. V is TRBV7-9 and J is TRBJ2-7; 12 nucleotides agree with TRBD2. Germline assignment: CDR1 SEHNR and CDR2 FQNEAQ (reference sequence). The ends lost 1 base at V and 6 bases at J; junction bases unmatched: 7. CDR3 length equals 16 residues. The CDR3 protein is CASSLVPASGRAEQYF. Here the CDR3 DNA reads TGTGCCAGCAGCTTAGTTCCGGCTAGCGGGAGGGCCGAGCAGTACTTC.

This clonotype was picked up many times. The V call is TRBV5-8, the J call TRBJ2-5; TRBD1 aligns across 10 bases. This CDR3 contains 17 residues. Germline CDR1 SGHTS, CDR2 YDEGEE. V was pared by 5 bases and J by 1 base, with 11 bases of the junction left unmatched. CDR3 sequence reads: CASRRNRDRGRQETQYF. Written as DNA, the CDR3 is TGTGCCAGCAGAAGAAATCGGGACAGGGGCCGCCAAGAGACCCAGTACTTC.

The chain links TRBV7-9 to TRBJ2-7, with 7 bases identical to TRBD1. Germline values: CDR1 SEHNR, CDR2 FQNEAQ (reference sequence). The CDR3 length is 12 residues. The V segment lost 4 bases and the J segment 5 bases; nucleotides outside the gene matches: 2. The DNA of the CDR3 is TGTGCCAGCAGCTCGACAGGGAACGAGCAGTACTTC. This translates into CASSSTGNEQYF.

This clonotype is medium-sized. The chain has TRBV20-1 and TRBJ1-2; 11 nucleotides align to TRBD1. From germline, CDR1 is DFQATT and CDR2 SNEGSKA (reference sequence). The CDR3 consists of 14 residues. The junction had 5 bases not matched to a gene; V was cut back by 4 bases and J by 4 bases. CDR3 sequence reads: CSAKPGTGGYGYTF. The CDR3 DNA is TGCAGTGCTAAACCCGGGACAGGGGGCTATGGCTACACCTTC.

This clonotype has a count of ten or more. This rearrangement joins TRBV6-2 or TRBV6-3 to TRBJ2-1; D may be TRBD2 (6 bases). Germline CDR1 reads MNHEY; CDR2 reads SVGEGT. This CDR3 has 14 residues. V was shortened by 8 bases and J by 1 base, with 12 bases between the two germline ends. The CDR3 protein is CASELGGSYNEQFF. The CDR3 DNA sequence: TGTGCCAGCGAGCTGGGGGGATCCTACAATGAGCAGTTCTTC.

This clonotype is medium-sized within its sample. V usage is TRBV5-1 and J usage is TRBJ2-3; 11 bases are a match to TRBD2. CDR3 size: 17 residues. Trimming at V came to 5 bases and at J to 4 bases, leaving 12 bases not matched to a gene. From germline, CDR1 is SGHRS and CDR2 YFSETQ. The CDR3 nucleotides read TGCGCCAGCAGGCCCGTGGGACTAGCGGAACTGGCAGATACGCAGTATTTT. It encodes CASRPVGLAELADTQYF.

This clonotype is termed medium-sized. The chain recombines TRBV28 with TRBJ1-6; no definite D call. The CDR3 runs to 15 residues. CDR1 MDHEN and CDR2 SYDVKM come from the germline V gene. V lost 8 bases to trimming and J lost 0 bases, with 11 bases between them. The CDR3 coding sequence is TGTGCCAGCGAACCCTTGAGCTCCTATAATTCACCCCTCCACTTT. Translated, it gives CASEPLSSYNSPLHF.

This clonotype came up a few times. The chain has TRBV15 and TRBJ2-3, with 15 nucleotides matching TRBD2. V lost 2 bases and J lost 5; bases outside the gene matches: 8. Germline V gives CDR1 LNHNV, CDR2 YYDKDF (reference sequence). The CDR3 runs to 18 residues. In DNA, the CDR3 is TGTGCCACCAGCAGAATGGGGACTAGCGGGGGGCCTCAAGATACGCAGTATTTT. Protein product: CATSRMGTSGGPQDTQYF.

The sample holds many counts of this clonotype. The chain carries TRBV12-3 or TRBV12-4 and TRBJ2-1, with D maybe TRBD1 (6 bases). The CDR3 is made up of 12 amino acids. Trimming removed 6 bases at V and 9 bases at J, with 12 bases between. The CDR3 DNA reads TGTGCCAGCAGAACAGGGAACGCTGAGCAGTTCTTC. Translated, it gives CASRTGNAEQFF.

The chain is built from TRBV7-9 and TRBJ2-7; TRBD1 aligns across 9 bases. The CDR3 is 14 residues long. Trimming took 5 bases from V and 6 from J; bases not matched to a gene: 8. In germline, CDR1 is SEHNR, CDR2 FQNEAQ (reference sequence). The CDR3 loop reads CASSLDRGFGEQYF. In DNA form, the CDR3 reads TGTGCCAGCAGCCTTGACAGGGGGTTTGGCGAGCAGTACTTC. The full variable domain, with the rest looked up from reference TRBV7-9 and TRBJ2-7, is DTGVSQNPRHKITKRGQNVTFRCDPISEHNRLYWYRQTLGQGPEFLTYFQNEAQLEKSRLLSDRFSAERPKGSFSTLEIQRTEQGDSAMYLCASSLDRGFGEQYFGPGTRLTVT.

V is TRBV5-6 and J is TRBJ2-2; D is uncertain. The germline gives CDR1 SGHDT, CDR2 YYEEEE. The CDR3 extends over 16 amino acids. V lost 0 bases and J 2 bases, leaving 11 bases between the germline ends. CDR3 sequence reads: CASSLVVRVNTGELFF. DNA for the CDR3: TGTGCCAGCAGCTTGGTGGTTAGGGTAAACACCGGGGAGCTGTTTTTT.

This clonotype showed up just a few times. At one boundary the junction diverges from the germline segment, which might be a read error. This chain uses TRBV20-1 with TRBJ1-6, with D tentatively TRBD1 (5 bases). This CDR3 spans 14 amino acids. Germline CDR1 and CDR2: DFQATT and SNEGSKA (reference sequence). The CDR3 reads CSAATRTPYSPLHF. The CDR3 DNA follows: TGCAGTGCTGCTACCCGGACACCTTATTCCCCCCTCCACTTT.

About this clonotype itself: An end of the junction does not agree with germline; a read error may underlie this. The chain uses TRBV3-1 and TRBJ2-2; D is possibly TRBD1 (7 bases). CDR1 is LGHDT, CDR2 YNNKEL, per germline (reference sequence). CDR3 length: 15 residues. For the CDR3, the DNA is TGCGCCAGCAGCCAAAAGACAGGGATCGCCGGGGGGCTGTTTTTT. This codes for CASSQKTGIAGGLFF.